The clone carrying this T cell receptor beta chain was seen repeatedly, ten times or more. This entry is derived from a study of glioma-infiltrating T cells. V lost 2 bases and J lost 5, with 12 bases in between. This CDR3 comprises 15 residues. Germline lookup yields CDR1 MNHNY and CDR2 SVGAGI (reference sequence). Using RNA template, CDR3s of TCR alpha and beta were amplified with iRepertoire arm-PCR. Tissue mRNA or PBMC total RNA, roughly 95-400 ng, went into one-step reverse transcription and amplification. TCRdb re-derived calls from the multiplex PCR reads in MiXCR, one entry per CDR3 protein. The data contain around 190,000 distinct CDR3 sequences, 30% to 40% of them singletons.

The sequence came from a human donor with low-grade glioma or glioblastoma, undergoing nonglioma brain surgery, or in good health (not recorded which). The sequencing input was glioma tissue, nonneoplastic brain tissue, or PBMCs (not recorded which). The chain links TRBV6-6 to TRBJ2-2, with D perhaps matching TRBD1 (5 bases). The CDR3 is CASSYRWGMTGELFF. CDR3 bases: TGTGCCAGCAGTTACCGATGGGGCATGACCGGGGAGCTGTTTTTT.